Below are 5 T cell receptor beta chains sequenced from a single sample in a study of a mutant IDH1 vaccine in newly diagnosed glioma. Described time point: week 23, last vaccination. What each vaccine dose contained was 300 ug of mutant IDH1 20-mer peptide, accompanied by topical imiquimod. Their cognate antigens are unknown. Generated by immunoSEQ multiplex PCR, the TCRdb table keeps only in-frame clones and is missing some. The sample includes fewer than 45,000 clones, under 95% seen only once; the top ten take roughly 3.9%. The material sequenced was PBMCs, taken from a glioma patient whose treatment included an IDH1 peptide vaccine. The receptor set was obtained from a middle-aged man with glioma.

This clone was seen only once. CDR3 protein: CASSQDRGGEQYF. CDR3 nucleotide sequence: TGTGCCAGCAGCCAGGACAGGGGAGGCGAGCAGTACTTC. The chain carries TRBV11-2 and TRBJ2-7; 9 bases are a match to TRBD1. There are 13 residues in the CDR3. CDR1 and CDR2 from the germline V gene are SGHAT and FQNNGV. Unmatched junction bases numbered 5, after V lost 5 bases and J lost 6 bases.

By sample share, this clone is medium-sized. The rearrangement joins TRBV4-2 to TRBJ2-4; either TRBD1 or TRBD2 may fit D (7 bases each). The CDR3 is made up of 15 amino acids. CDR1 is LGHNA, CDR2 YNFKEQ, per germline. The V and J ends lost 4 bases and 5 bases respectively, with 15 bases between them. The CDR3: CASSPWGGTENIQYF. The CDR3 coding sequence is TGTGCCAGCAGCCCCTGGGGAGGGACAGAAAACATTCAGTACTTC.

In this sample, this clone turned up once. V usage is TRBV5-1 and J usage is TRBJ2-3; tentative D call: TRBD2 (7 bases). Trimming took off 0 bases at V and 5 bases at J, with 10 bases between the two ends. Germline V lookup: CDR1 SGHRS, CDR2 YFSETQ. CDR3 length: 14 amino acids. Here the CDR3 DNA reads TGCGCCAGCAGCTTGGACAGGGAGGGAGATACGCAGTATTTT. This translates into CASSLDREGDTQYF. The full variable domain, rest sourced from reference TRBV5-1 and TRBJ2-3, is KAGVTQTPRYLIKTRGQQVTLSCSPISGHRSVSWYQQTPGQGLQFLFEYFSETQRNKGNFPGRFSGRQFSNSRSEMNVSTLELGDSALYLCASSLDREGDTQYFGPGTRLTVL.

The chain carries TRBV15 and TRBJ2-1, with TRBD2 as a possible D gene (6 bases). There are 17 residues in the CDR3. V was shortened by 1 base and J by 7 bases, with 20 bases between the two germline ends. The germline CDR1 and CDR2 sequences are LNHNV and YYDKDF (reference sequence). CDR3 coding DNA: TGTGCCACCAGCAGAGGACCCTTGGGGGGAGCCGCAAATGAGCAGTTCTTC. This sequence encodes CATSRGPLGGAANEQFF.

V is TRBV2 and J is TRBJ1-6; tentative D call: TRBD1 (5 bases). The germline CDR1 and CDR2 sequences are SNHLY and FYNNEI. Trimming shortened V by 1 base and J by 7 bases, and 20 bases separated the two germline ends. The CDR3 is made up of 18 amino acids. The CDR3 here is CASSEGAGRVKGNSPLHF. The CDR3 nucleotides read TGTGCCAGCAGTGAAGGCGCTGGCAGGGTGAAAGGGAATTCACCCCTCCACTTT.